Presented here are 26 T cell receptor beta chains from one specimen sequenced in a study of blood T cell repertoires in COVID-19. Repertoires were generated with immunoSEQ multiplex PCR, while TCRdb's copy carries only in-frame clones and drops some. The sample consists of just under 150,000 clones, roughly nine tenths of them appearing once. Sequences were obtained from peripheral blood. The receptor set was obtained from a human donor in a cohort sampled during active COVID-19.

This chain joins TRBV6-5 and TRBJ1-5, with TRBD1 matching over 7 bases. The germline CDR1 and CDR2 sequences are MNHEY and SVGAGI. The CDR3 covers 15 residues. With V trimmed by 6 bases and J by 5 bases, 10 bases remained unmatched. The CDR3 DNA reads TGTGCCAGCAGCAACAGGGGATCCCCTCATCAGCCCCAGCATTTT. Residues: CASSNRGSPHQPQHF.

The chain recombines TRBV6-5 with TRBJ1-1; the match to TRBD1 covers 8 bases. Germline CDR1 MNHEY, CDR2 SVGAGI. The CDR3 is 15 residues long. V gave up 6 bases and J gave up 4 bases; unmatched junction bases: 10. In DNA, the CDR3 is TGTGCCAGCAGCGACAGGGGTCACCCCCTCACTGAAGCTTTCTTT. The encoded protein is CASSDRGHPLTEAFF.

The chain couples TRBV3-1 (or the pseudogene TRBV3-2) to TRBJ2-2; TRBD2 might be the D (6 bases). This CDR3 is built from 16 residues. V lost 4 bases and J 4 bases, leaving 16 bases between the germline ends. Looked up from germline, CDR1 is LGHDT and CDR2 is YNNKEL (reference sequence). This chain's CDR3 is CASSPDYSGGTGELFF. DNA of the CDR3: TGTGCCAGCAGCCCGGACTACTCCGGCGGCACCGGGGAGCTGTTTTTT.

The rearrangement links TRBV10-3 to TRBJ1-2, with D tentatively TRBD1 (6 bases). This CDR3 region has 15 residues. With 6 bases removed from V and 6 bases from J, the gap between germline ends came to 20 bases. The germline V gene has CDR1 ENHRY and CDR2 SYGVKD. CDR3 DNA sequence: TGTGCCATCAGAGACGACAGGATACCTTGGAATGGCTACACCTTC. Its protein product is CAIRDDRIPWNGYTF.

The chain is built from TRBV20-1 and TRBJ1-1; 7 bases are a match to TRBD1. The CDR3 has 16 residues. Germline V CDR1 and CDR2: DFQATT, SNEGSKA (reference sequence). The J segment lost 0 bases and the V segment lost 3 bases, leaving 10 bases of the junction unmatched. The CDR3 is CSASGWGQGVNTEAFF. CDR3 nucleotides: TGCAGTGCTAGTGGCTGGGGGCAGGGGGTGAACACTGAAGCTTTCTTT.

This clone was observed a single time. This chain connects TRBV19 to TRBJ1-6; perhaps TRBD1 as D (6 bases). This CDR3 is 15 amino acids long. The germline V gene encodes CDR1 LNHDA and CDR2 SQIVND (reference sequence). V lost 5 bases and J 9 bases, leaving 17 bases between the germline ends. The CDR3 bases are TGTGCCAGTAGTTCGGGGGGACCAGGGGTTTCACCCCTCCACTTT. Amino acids: CASSSGGPGVSPLHF. The whole variable domain, remainder taken from reference TRBV19 and TRBJ1-6, is DGGITQSPKYLFRKEGQNVTLSCEQNLNHDAMYWYRQDPGQGLRLIYYSQIVNDFQKGDIAEGYSVSREKKESFPLTVTSAQKNPTAFYLCASSSGGPGVSPLHFGNGTRLTVT.

The chain is built from TRBV7-2 and TRBJ2-3; D gene uncertain. V dropped 5 bases and J dropped 4 bases, with 16 bases sitting between them. The germline V gene has CDR1 SGHTA and CDR2 FQGNSA. The CDR3 consists of 15 residues. CDR3 in DNA: TGTGCCAGCAGCCACGATAGAGGTGTGGCAGATACGCAGTATTTT. Protein: CASSHDRGVADTQYF.

The V gene is TRBV7-2, the J gene TRBJ2-2, with 7 bases fitting TRBD1. CDR1 SGHTA and CDR2 FQGNSA come from the germline V gene. CDR3 length: 15 amino acids. Losses at the gene ends were 5 bases for V and 3 bases for J; bases not matched to a gene: 6. The CDR3 here is CASSPGTAYTGELFF. CDR3 sequence (DNA): TGTGCCAGCAGCCCGGGGACAGCCTACACCGGGGAGCTGTTTTTT.

The chain has TRBV6-6 and TRBJ1-5, with a tentative D call TRBD1 (6 bases). The CDR3 has 15 residues. Trimming took off 7 bases at V and 1 base at J, with 14 bases between the two ends. Looked up from germline, CDR1 is MNHNY and CDR2 is SVGAGI (reference sequence). This CDR3 reads CASTRGAESNQPQHF. As DNA, the CDR3 is TGTGCCAGCACCCGGGGGGCGGAAAGCAATCAGCCCCAGCATTTT.

The chain's CDR3 is CASSQEGRATEAFF. The CDR3 bases are TGCGCCAGCAGCCAAGAGGGGAGGGCCACTGAAGCTTTCTTT. V and J are TRBV4-1 and TRBJ1-1; D is uncertain. Germline values: CDR1 MGHRA, CDR2 YSYEKL. V shed 0 bases and J shed 4 bases, with 9 bases lying between them. The CDR3 spans 14 residues.

The chain employs TRBV21-1 and TRBJ1-1; the table gives TRBD1 as D, unverified against the DNA. TRBV21-1 represents a pseudogene. The CDR3 sequence is 17 residues long. The CDR3 sequence is CASSKVYNRGRDTEAFF. The CDR3 DNA sequence: TGTGCCAGCAGCAAAGTTTATAACAGGGGTCGGGACACTGAAGCTTTCTTT.

V is TRBV30 and J is TRBJ1-2; TRBD1 matches at 10 bases. This CDR3 spans 14 amino acids. Germline values: CDR1 GTSNPN, CDR2 SVGIG (reference sequence). Germline trimming cut 1 base from V and 4 bases from J; bases unmatched to any gene: 3. Here the CDR3 reads CAWSGDRGPYGYTF. The CDR3 region has the DNA TGTGCCTGGAGTGGAGACAGGGGGCCCTATGGCTACACCTTC.

This clone was seen just once. The chain's CDR3 is CASFSGQGHSDTQYF. The DNA for the CDR3 is TGTGCCAGCTTCTCAGGACAGGGGCATTCAGATACGCAGTATTTT. This chain links TRBV5-8 with TRBJ2-3; TRBD1 aligns across 9 bases. CDR3 length: 15 amino acids. Trimming removed 7 bases from V and 4 bases from J; junction bases left unmatched: 10. Germline CDR1 and CDR2: SGHTS and YDEGEE.

J is TRBJ2-7 and V is TRBV7-8, with 10 bases matching TRBD2. Germline V lookup: CDR1 SGHVS, CDR2 FQNEAQ. J gave up 3 bases and V 3 bases, and 5 bases lay outside the gene matches. This CDR3 comprises 15 residues. The CDR3 spells CASSLGTSEVYEQYF. CDR3 nucleotide sequence: TGTGCCAGCAGCTTGGGGACTAGCGAGGTCTACGAGCAGTACTTC.

This chain joins TRBV5-1 and TRBJ1-4; D gene uncertain. The CDR3 is 15 amino acids. Germline V gene sequence: CDR1 SGHRS, CDR2 YFSETQ. V was shortened by 2 bases and J by 4 bases, with 12 bases between the two germline ends. As DNA, the CDR3 is TGCGCCAGCAGCTTAGCAGGCACCATTAATGAAAAACTGTTTTTT. It translates to CASSLAGTINEKLFF.

The chain is built from TRBV7-2 and TRBJ2-1; TRBD1 aligns across 8 bases. Looked up from germline, CDR1 is SGHTA and CDR2 is FQGNSA. Trimming cost V 3 bases and J 3 bases; bases outside gene matches: 4. The CDR3 covers 15 residues. The CDR3 loop is CASSFRTGIYNEQFF. In DNA, the CDR3 is TGTGCCAGCAGCTTTAGGACAGGGATCTACAATGAGCAGTTCTTC.

The chain has TRBV6-2 or TRBV6-3 and TRBJ2-5; D unclear. Trimming stripped 0 bases from V and 5 bases from J, with 7 bases between. This CDR3 region has 13 residues. CDR1 and CDR2 (germline): MNHEY, SVGEGT. CDR3 region: CASSYSPGETQYF. The CDR3 nucleotides read TGTGCCAGCAGTTACTCGCCCGGGGAGACCCAGTACTTC.

J is TRBJ1-2 and V is TRBV19, with 7 bases fitting TRBD1. Germline-derived CDR1 and CDR2 are LNHDA and SQIVND (reference sequence). The CDR3 covers 14 residues. The V and J ends lost 6 bases and 3 bases, in that order; junction bases with no gene match: 7. Written as DNA, the CDR3 is TGTGCCAGTAGCCAACAGGGGAAGCACTATGGCTACACCTTC. This gives the protein CASSQQGKHYGYTF.

The count of this clone is one. The chain combines TRBV28 with TRBJ1-5, with D perhaps matching TRBD1 (6 bases). V lost 5 bases and J 9 bases, leaving 11 bases between the germline ends. This CDR3 contains 12 residues. Germline CDR1 is MDHEN and CDR2 is SYDVKM. This CDR3 reads CASSQQGWPQHF. The CDR3 nucleotides read TGTGCCAGCAGTCAACAGGGTTGGCCCCAGCATTTT.

The V and J genes are TRBV10-3 and TRBJ1-6; 9 nucleotides match TRBD1. V lost 6 bases to trimming and J lost 11 bases; unmatched junction nucleotides: 11. The CDR3 sequence is 15 residues long. Germline loops: CDR1 ENHRY, CDR2 SYGVKD. CDR3 nucleotide sequence: TGTGCCATCAGAGGACAGGGACAGGGTATGACACCCCTCCACTTT. Translated: CAIRGQGQGMTPLHF.

Remarks on this clone: This may be a read error, as it is one base from a much larger clone. Other nucleotide sequences from this sample produce the same CDR3. The V call is TRBV7-3, the J call TRBJ2-3; D is possibly TRBD1 (6 bases). Germline CDR1 is SGHTA and CDR2 is FQGTGA. The CDR3 runs to 14 residues. V was pared by 3 bases and J by 4 bases, with 11 bases between. CDR3 loop: CASSFAGVADTQYF. The DNA of the CDR3 is TGTGCCAGCAGCTTTGCAGGGGTCGCAGATACGCAGTATTTT.

The genes are TRBV6-5 and TRBJ1-3; tentatively, D is TRBD1 (6 bases). Per the germline V gene, CDR1 is MNHEY and CDR2 is SVGAGI. The CDR3 extends over 15 amino acids. Trimming shortened V by 6 bases and J by 4 bases, and 16 bases separated the two germline ends. The CDR3 spells CASRGQGRAGNTIYF. In nucleotides, the CDR3 is TGTGCCAGCAGGGGACAAGGGAGGGCGGGAAACACCATATATTTT.

The chain links TRBV13 to TRBJ2-3; the D is unclear. The V end was cut by 3 bases, the J end by 11 bases, with 12 bases between. This CDR3 comprises 12 residues. The germline CDR1 and CDR2 sequences are PRHDT and FYEKMQ (reference sequence). CDR3: CASSFTSTVQYF. In DNA form, the CDR3 reads TGTGCCAGCAGCTTTACTTCCACAGTGCAGTATTTT.

CDR3 sequence: CASSVSGGPYNEQFF. CDR3 DNA: TGTGCCAGCAGCGTAAGCGGGGGCCCTTACAATGAGCAGTTCTTC. The rearrangement links TRBV9 to TRBJ2-1, with TRBD2 matching over 8 bases. After removal of 1 base from V and 4 bases from J, the junction contained 4 bases not matched to a gene. CDR3 length: 15 residues. Germline values: CDR1 SGDLS, CDR2 YYNGEE.

The chain joins TRBV6-5 to TRBJ1-5; the D is unclear. Germline V gene sequence: CDR1 MNHEY, CDR2 SVGAGI. This CDR3 spans 14 amino acids. Trimming cost V 4 bases and J 2 bases, with 9 bases left between them. The CDR3, as DNA: TGTGCCAGCAGTTTTTCTGCGGGCAATCAGCCCCAGCATTTT. Its protein product is CASSFSAGNQPQHF.

The genes are TRBV6-5 and TRBJ1-1; 10 bases match TRBD1. V lost 6 bases, J lost 10 bases, and 5 bases stayed unmatched. CDR1 and CDR2 (germline): MNHEY, SVGAGI. This CDR3 has 12 amino acids. The CDR3 nucleotides are TGTGCCAGCAGCGGGACAGGGGTTCTAGCTTTCTTT. It codes for CASSGTGVLAFF.